Shown below are 9 T cell receptor beta chains from a single sample sequenced in a study of blood T cells in healthy people across ages. The use of a sample-barcoded 5' primer and a J-beta primer mix characterized a second PCR of 7 to 11 cycles. In TCRdb, the 5' RACE reads were re-called with MiXCR into one record per CDR3 protein. The sample has approximately 880,000 distinct CDR3 sequences; roughly 50% are singletons. Source material: blood. These TCRs come from a man in his thirties or forties in good health.

This chain uses TRBV20-1 with TRBJ1-2, with TRBD1 matching over 11 bases. In germline, CDR1 is DFQATT, CDR2 SNEGSKA (reference sequence). J gave up 4 bases and V 5 bases, and 3 bases lay outside the gene matches. This CDR3 has 13 residues. Here the CDR3 DNA reads TGCAGTGCTGGGACAGGGGGAGGCTATGGCTACACCTTC. Translated: CSAGTGGGYGYTF.

V gene TRBV7-2 combines with J gene TRBJ2-7, with D possibly matching TRBD1 (5 bases). Per germline, CDR1 SGHTA and CDR2 FQGNSA. The V gene lost 4 bases and the J gene lost 2 bases, with 12 bases spanning the gap. The CDR3 covers 14 residues. CDR3 nucleotide sequence: TGTGCCAGCAGCTCACAGGAAGTTGCCTACGAGCAGTACTTC. Translating it yields CASSSQEVAYEQYF.

This chain links TRBV7-2 with TRBJ2-3, with a weak D call TRBD2 (6 bases). CDR1 and CDR2 (germline): SGHTA, FQGNSA. Trimming pared 5 bases from V and 6 bases from J, leaving 24 bases between. CDR3 length equals 17 residues. DNA of the CDR3: TGTGCCAGCAGCCCCCAGGCGGGGTTCTCGGTAGCGGATACGCAGTATTTT. The encoded protein is CASSPQAGFSVADTQYF. Drawing the rest from reference TRBV7-2 and TRBJ2-3, the complete variable domain is GAGVSQSPSNKVTEKGKDVELRCDPISGHTALYWYRQSLGQGLEFLIYFQGNSAPDKSGLPSDRFSAERTGGSVSTLTIQRTQQEDSAVYLCASSPQAGFSVADTQYFGPGTRLTVL.

The chain employs TRBV6-5 and TRBJ2-7; 8 nucleotides match TRBD1. The CDR3 covers 15 residues. The ends lost 5 bases at V and 6 bases at J; junction bases unmatched: 12. Germline V lookup: CDR1 MNHEY, CDR2 SVGAGI. The CDR3 protein is CASSKDRARDGEQYF. The CDR3, as DNA: TGTGCCAGCAGTAAGGACAGGGCGAGGGACGGCGAGCAGTACTTC.

The chain couples TRBV28 to TRBJ2-7; TRBD1 matches 7 bases. CDR3 length equals 15 residues. The ends lost 5 bases at V and 1 base at J; junction bases unmatched: 8. Per germline, CDR1 MDHEN and CDR2 SYDVKM. CDR3 residues: CASSPLKGASYEQYF. The CDR3 region has the DNA TGTGCCAGCAGTCCGCTTAAGGGGGCGTCCTACGAGCAGTACTTC. The whole variable domain, remainder taken from reference TRBV28 and TRBJ2-7, is DVKVTQSSRYLVKRTGEKVFLECVQDMDHENMFWYRQDPGLGLRLIYFSYDVKMKEKGDIPEGYSVSREKKERFSLILESASTNQTSMYLCASSPLKGASYEQYFGPGTRLTVT.

Regarding this clonotype: This may arise from a read error, as a much more abundant clone is one base away. The J gene is TRBJ1-5, the V gene TRBV5-1; D gene uncertain. CDR3 size: 15 residues. The V gene lost 6 bases and the J gene lost 1 base, with 14 bases spanning the gap. CDR1 SGHRS and CDR2 YFSETQ come from the germline V gene. The CDR3 spells CASNFWPGSNQPQHF. In nucleotides, the CDR3 is TGCGCCAGCAACTTTTGGCCCGGAAGCAATCAGCCCCAGCATTTT.

V is TRBV7-9 and J is TRBJ2-7; D is ambiguous. Germline-derived CDR1 and CDR2 are SEHNR and FQNEAQ (reference sequence). Trimming took off 5 bases at V and 3 bases at J, with 11 bases between the two ends. The CDR3 is 13 residues long. As DNA, the CDR3 is TGTGCCAGCAGCCCCGAGAACCGCTACGAGCAGTACTTC. This encodes CASSPENRYEQYF.

In its sample, this clonotype was seen once. The V gene is TRBV3-1, the J gene TRBJ2-5; 10 bases align to TRBD1. The DNA end lines up better with TRBJ2-7; the J call may be wrong. Looked up from germline, CDR1 is LGHDT and CDR2 is YNNKEL (reference sequence). The CDR3 is made up of 16 amino acids. The CDR3 DNA reads TGTGCCAGCAGCCAAGGTATTGGGACAGGGGCCTACGAGCAGTACTTC. It yields the protein CASSQGIGTGAYEQYF.

The chain joins TRBV15 to TRBJ2-1; D ambiguous. The CDR3 totals 13 residues. CDR1 and CDR2 (germline): LNHNV, YYDKDF (reference sequence). Trimming cost V 4 bases and J 6 bases, with 10 bases left between them. The CDR3 coding sequence is TGTGCCACCAGCAAGGACCTATCCAATGAGCAGTTCTTC. This encodes CATSKDLSNEQFF.